This TCR beta chain is drawn from a study of blood T cell repertoires in COVID-19. The repertoire was sequenced with immunoSEQ multiplex PCR; TCRdb's copy has only in-frame clones and lacks some. Here the sample spans approximately 200,000 clones, 80% to 90% being singletons. CDR1 SGHNT and CDR2 YYREEE come from the germline V gene (reference sequence). V was shortened by 4 bases and J by 7 bases, with 12 bases between the two germline ends. The CDR3 runs to 13 residues. The clonotype comes from an elderly woman with acute or convalescent COVID-19. Sequenced sample: peripheral blood. The chain has TRBV5-4 and TRBJ2-1, with D tentatively TRBD2 (6 bases). The DNA for the CDR3 is TGTGCCAGCAGCCCAAAGACTAGTAATGAGCAGTTCTTC. It codes for CASSPKTSNEQFF. The full variable domain, with the rest looked up from reference TRBV5-4 and TRBJ2-1, is ETGVTQSPTHLIKTRGQQVTLRCSSQSGHNTVSWYQQALGQGPQFIFQYYREEENGRGNFPPRFSGLQFPNYSSELNVNALELDDSALYLCASSPKTSNEQFFGPGTRLTVL.